The clone carrying this TCR beta chain was seen more than once but under ten times. Its antigen is undetermined. The sample originates from a study of T-cell memory formation after mild COVID-19. General study results and limits: The study found contracting CD4+ clones mainly in CM and EM and contracting CD8+ clones in EMRA. For second-wave clones that peaked at day 37, SARS-CoV-2 specificity went unverified. Clones contracting day 15 to 85 were balanced CD4/CD8; later expanders leaned CD4+.

Libraries for TCRalpha and TCRbeta carried sample barcodes and unique molecular identifiers via 5'RACE. TCRdb itself ran the 5' RACE reads through MiXCR, one entry per CDR3 protein. The sample has roughly 160,000 distinct CDR3 sequences, around 10% seen once. This clonotype was sampled from a man aged 18 to 30 who had mild COVID-19 (a few samples of this study predate the infection). Cell type and time point are not known. The specimen sequenced was PBMCs or a T cell subset sorted from them (not recorded which).

CDR3 in DNA: TGTGCCAGCAGCGATCAGGGGCCAGCCTACAATGAGCAGTTCTTC. This sequence encodes CASSDQGPAYNEQFF. J is TRBJ2-1 and V is TRBV27, with a possible D match to TRBD1 (6 bases). V lost 6 bases and J 2 bases, leaving 14 bases between the germline ends. Germline values: CDR1 MNHEY, CDR2 SMNVEV (reference sequence). The CDR3 runs 15 residues.